This paragraph reports one T cell receptor (beta chain). Its antigen is as yet unknown. This specimen belongs to a study of T cells in localized non-small cell lung cancer. Study-level findings and limits: Analysis by sequencing included only one tumor region, so heterogeneity remains possible. Adjacent lung tissue had a median about 50 of the top 100 clones found in the tumor. Longer overall survival was seen with higher T cell density measured in blood.

The germline V gene encodes CDR1 SGHRS and CDR2 YFSETQ. The CDR3 totals 16 residues. Losses at the gene ends were 4 bases for V and 0 bases for J; bases not matched to a gene: 9. The table came from immunoSEQ multiplex PCR; TCRdb's copy has only in-frame clones and leaves some out. The table includes some 24,000 clones, roughly 90% detected once. This material consisted of peripheral blood, taken before any cancer treatment. The genes are TRBV5-1 and TRBJ1-1, with 7 bases aligning to TRBD1. This clonotype originated in a woman aged 35 to 70 with stage I lung adenocarcinoma. CDR3 loop: CASSTHLQGLNTEAFF. CDR3 bases: TGCGCCAGCAGCACACACCTACAGGGGTTGAACACTGAAGCTTTCTTT.